A selection of T cell receptor beta chains follows, all from one sample in a study of CD8 T cells in ankylosing spondylitis. TCRdb reprocessed the 5' RACE reads with MiXCR, giving one entry per CDR3 protein. The sample yields around 890,000 distinct CDR3 sequences, about 12% seen once. Material: blood, either unsorted or a sorted T cell fraction (not recorded which). These receptors were taken from a male donor with ankylosing spondylitis. Both conserved end residues are part of each CDR3. D genes are given only for firm matches. Clone size appears in some rows only: once, few, many, or a class for an expanded clone.

d_call,clone_size,v_call,j_call,cdr3_nt,cdr3_aa
TRBD2,-,TRBV9,TRBJ2-5,TGTGCCAGCAGCGACAATAGCAGGCGGGAGGACCAAGAGACCCAGTACTTC,CASSDNSRREDQETQYF
TRBD1,-,TRBV5-1,TRBJ1-4,TGCGCCAGCAGCGAAACCGGGACAGAGAGTGAAAAACTGTTTTTT,CASSETGTESEKLFF
-,-,TRBV5-1,TRBJ1-1,TGCGCCAGCAGCCTGACACCCGCGGGCACTGAAGCTTTCTTT,CASSLTPAGTEAFF
-,-,TRBV18,TRBJ1-4,TGTGCCAGCTCACCACTCGTTTCTTCTGGCGAAAAACTGTTTTTT,CASSPLVSSGEKLFF
-,few,TRBV20-1,TRBJ2-1,TGCAGTGCTAGAGACGGTTTTCTCCGGGGCAACAGTGAGCAGTTCTTC,CSARDGFLRGNSEQFF
TRBD1,-,TRBV5-5,TRBJ2-7,TGTGCCAGCAGAGGGACAGGGGCTTCGTACGAGCAGTACTTC,CASRGTGASYEQYF
-,few,TRBV4-2,TRBJ2-5,TGTGCCAGCAGCCCCTCGGGGTCTTCGGGGACCCAGTACTTC,CASSPSGSSGTQYF
TRBD1,few,TRBV7-9,TRBJ1-5,TGTGCCAGCAGCGGCGGGACAGGGGCTTGGAATCAGCCCCAGCATTTT,CASSGGTGAWNQPQHF
TRBD2,-,TRBV11-2,TRBJ2-1,TGTGCCAGCAGCTTTTCCCCCGGCGGGGGGTTCTACAATGAGCAGTTCTTC,CASSFSPGGGFYNEQFF
TRBD2,few,TRBV4-3,TRBJ2-2,TGCGCCAGCAGCCCTACGGGGGGGGACGTACCCGGGGAGCTGTTTTTT,CASSPTGGDVPGELFF
TRBD2,-,TRBV10-3,TRBJ2-3,TGTGCCATCAGTGAGTCTCGGGCTAGCGGTGGCACAGATACGCAGTATTTT,CAISESRASGGTDTQYF
TRBD1,many,TRBV29-1,TRBJ1-2,TGCAGCGTGGGACAGGGGATTGGCTACACCTTC,CSVGQGIGYTF
TRBD1,few,TRBV4-1,TRBJ1-2,TGCGCCAGCAGCCAACTCTTACAGGGGGCTAACTATGGCTACACCTTC,CASSQLLQGANYGYTF